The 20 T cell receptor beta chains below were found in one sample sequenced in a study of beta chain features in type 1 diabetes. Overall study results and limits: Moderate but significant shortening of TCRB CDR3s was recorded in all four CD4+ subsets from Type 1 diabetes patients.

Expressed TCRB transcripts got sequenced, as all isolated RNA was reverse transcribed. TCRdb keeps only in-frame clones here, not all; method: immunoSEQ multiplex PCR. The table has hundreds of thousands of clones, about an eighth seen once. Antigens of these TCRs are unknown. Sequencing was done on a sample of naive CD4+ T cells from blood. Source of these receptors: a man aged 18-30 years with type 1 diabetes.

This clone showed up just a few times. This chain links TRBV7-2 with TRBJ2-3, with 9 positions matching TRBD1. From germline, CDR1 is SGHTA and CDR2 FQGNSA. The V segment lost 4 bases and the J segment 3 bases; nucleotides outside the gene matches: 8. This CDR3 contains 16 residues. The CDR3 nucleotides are TGTGCCAGCAGCTCCACAGGGGGCCAGAAGACAGATACGCAGTATTTT. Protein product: CASSSTGGQKTDTQYF.

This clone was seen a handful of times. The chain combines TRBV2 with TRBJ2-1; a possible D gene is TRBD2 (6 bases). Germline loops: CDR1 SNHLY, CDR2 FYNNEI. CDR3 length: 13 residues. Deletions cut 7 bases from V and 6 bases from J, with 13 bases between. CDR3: CASTITSSNEQFF. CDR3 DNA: TGTGCCAGCACTATAACTAGCTCCAATGAGCAGTTCTTC. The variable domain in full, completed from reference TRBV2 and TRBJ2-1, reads EPEVTQTPSHQVTQMGQEVILRCVPISNHLYFYWYRQILGQKVEFLVSFYNNEISEKSEIFDDQFSVERPDGSNFTLKIRSTKLEDSAMYFCASTITSSNEQFFGPGTRLTVL.

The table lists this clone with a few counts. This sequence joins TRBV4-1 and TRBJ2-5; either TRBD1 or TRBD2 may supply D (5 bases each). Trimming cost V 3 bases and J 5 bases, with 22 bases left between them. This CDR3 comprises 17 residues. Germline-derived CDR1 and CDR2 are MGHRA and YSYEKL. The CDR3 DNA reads TGCGCCAGCAGCCATCGTCCCGGGGACGGAATTGATGAGACCCAGTACTTC. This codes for CASSHRPGDGIDETQYF.

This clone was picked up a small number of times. CDR3 amino acids: CASSPLSSPTGGEQYF. The CDR3 DNA is TGTGCCAGCAGCCCCTTATCATCCCCGACAGGGGGCGAGCAGTACTTC. V gene TRBV13 combines with J gene TRBJ2-7; TRBD1 matches 9 bases. CDR1 PRHDT and CDR2 FYEKMQ come from the germline V gene (reference sequence). With 5 bases clipped from V and 6 bases from J, the junction kept 14 bases outside the gene matches. This CDR3 has 16 amino acids.

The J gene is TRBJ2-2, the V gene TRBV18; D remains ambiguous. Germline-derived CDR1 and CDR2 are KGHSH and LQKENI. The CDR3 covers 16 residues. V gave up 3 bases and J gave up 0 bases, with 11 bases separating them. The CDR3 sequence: CASSPFAVTNTGELFF. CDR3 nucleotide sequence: TGTGCCAGCTCACCGTTTGCGGTTACGAACACCGGGGAGCTGTTTTTT.

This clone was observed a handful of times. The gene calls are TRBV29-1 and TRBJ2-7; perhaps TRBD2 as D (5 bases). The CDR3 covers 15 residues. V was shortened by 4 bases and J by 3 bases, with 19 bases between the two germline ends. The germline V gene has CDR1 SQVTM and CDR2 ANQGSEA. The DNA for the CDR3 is TGCAGCGTTGTCGGTGGCCGGGCAGGAGGCTACGAGCAGTACTTC. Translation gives CSVVGGRAGGYEQYF.

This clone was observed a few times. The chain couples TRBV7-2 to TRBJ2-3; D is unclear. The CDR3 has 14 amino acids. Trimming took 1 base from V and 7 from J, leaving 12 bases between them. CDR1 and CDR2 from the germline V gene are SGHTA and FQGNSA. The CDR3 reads CASSLDAGWNTQYF. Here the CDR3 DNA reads TGTGCCAGCAGCTTAGACGCCGGGTGGAATACGCAGTATTTT.

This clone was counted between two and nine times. DNA of the CDR3: TGTGCCAGCAGCCCCACAGGTACAAGCAATGAGCAGTTCTTC. This codes for CASSPTGTSNEQFF. J is TRBJ2-1 and V is TRBV7-9; the D gene is possibly TRBD1 (5 bases). In germline, CDR1 is SEHNR, CDR2 FQNEAQ (reference sequence). With 5 bases removed from V and 6 bases from J, the gap between germline ends came to 14 bases. The CDR3 consists of 14 residues.

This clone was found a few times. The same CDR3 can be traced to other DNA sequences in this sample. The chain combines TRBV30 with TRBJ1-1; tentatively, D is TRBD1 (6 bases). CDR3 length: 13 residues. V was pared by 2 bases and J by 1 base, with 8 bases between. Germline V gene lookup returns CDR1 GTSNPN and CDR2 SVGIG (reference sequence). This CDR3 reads CAWSRTANTEAFF. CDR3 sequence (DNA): TGTGCCTGGAGTAGGACAGCGAACACTGAAGCTTTCTTT.

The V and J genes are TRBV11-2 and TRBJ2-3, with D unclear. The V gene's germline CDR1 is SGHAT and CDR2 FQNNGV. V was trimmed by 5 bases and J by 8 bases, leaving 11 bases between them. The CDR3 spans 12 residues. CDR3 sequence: CASSPPVGTQYF. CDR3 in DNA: TGTGCCAGCAGCCCTCCGGTGGGTACGCAGTATTTT.

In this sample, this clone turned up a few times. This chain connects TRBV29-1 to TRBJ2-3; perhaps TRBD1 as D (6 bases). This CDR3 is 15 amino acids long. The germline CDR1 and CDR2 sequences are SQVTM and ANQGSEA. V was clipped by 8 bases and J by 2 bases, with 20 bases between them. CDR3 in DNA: TGCAGCCTTGTTGGCCTCAGGGGATTCACAGATACGCAGTATTTT. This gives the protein CSLVGLRGFTDTQYF.

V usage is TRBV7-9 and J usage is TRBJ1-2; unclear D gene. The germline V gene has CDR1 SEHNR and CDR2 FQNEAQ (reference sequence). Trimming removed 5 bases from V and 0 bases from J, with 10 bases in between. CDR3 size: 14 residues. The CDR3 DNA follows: TGTGCCAGCAGCCTAGGCGGATCTAACTATGGCTACACCTTC. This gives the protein CASSLGGSNYGYTF.

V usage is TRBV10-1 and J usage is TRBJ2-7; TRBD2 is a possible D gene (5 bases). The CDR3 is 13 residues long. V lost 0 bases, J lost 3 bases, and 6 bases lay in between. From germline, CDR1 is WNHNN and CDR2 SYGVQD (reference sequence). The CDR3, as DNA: TGCGCCAGCAGTGAGTCGGCGGGCTACGAGCAGTACTTC. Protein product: CASSESAGYEQYF.

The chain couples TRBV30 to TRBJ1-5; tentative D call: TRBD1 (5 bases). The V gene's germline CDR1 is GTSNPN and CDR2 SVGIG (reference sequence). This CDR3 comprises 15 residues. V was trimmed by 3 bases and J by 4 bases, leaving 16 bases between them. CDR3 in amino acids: CAWSLRDGMNQPQHF. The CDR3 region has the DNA TGTGCCTGGAGCCTTAGGGACGGTATGAATCAGCCCCAGCATTTT.

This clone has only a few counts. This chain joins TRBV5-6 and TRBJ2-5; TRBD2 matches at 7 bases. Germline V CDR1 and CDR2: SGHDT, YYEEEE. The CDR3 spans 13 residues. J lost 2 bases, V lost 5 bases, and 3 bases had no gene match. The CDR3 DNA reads TGTGCCAGCAGACCGGGGGGTCAAGAGACCCAGTACTTC. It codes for CASRPGGQETQYF.

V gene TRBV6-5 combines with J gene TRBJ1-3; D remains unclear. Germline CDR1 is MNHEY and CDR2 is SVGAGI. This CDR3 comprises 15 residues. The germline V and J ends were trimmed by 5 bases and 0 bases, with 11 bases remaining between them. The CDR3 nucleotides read TGTGCCAGCAGTCGTGGAGGTTACTCTGGAAACACCATATATTTT. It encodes CASSRGGYSGNTIYF.

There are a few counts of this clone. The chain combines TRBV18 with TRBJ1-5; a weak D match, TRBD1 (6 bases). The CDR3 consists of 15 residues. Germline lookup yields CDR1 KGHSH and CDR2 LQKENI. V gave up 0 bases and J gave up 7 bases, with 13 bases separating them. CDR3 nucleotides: TGTGCCAGCTCACCACCGGGGGGCAATGCCCAGCCCCAGCATTTT. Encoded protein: CASSPPGGNAQPQHF. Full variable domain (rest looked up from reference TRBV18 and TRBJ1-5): NAGVMQNPRHLVRRRGQEARLRCSPMKGHSHVYWYRQLPEEGLKFMVYLQKENIIDESGMPKERFSAEFPKEGPSILRIQQVVRGDSAAYFCASSPPGGNAQPQHFGDGTRLSIL.

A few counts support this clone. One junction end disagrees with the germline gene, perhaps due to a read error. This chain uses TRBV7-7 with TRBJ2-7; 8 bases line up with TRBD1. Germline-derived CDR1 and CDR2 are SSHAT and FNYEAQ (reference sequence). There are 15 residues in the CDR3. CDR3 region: CASSPGTGVRYEQYF. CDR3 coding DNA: TGTGCTAGCAGCCCCGGGACAGGAGTACGCTACGAGCAGTACTTC.

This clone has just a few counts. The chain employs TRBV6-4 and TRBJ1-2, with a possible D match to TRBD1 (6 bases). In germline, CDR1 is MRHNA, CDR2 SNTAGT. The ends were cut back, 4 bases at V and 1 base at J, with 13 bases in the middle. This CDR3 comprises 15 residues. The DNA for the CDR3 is TGTGCCAGCAGTGTGGAGGGGGATCTTAACTATGGCTACACCTTC. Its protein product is CASSVEGDLNYGYTF.

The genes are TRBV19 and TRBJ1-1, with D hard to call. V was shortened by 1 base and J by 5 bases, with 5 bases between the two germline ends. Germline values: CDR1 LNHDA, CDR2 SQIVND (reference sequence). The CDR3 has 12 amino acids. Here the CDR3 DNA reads TGTGCCAGTAGTATAGCGGGAACTGAAGCTTTCTTT. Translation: CASSIAGTEAFF. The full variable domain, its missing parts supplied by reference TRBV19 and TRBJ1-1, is DGGITQSPKYLFRKEGQNVTLSCEQNLNHDAMYWYRQDPGQGLRLIYYSQIVNDFQKGDIAEGYSVSREKKESFPLTVTSAQKNPTAFYLCASSIAGTEAFFGQGTRLTVV.